The 17 T cell receptor beta chains reported below all come from one sample, sequenced in a study of blood T cell repertoires in COVID-19. Using immunoSEQ multiplex PCR, the repertoire was profiled, and TCRdb retains in-frame clones only, with some absent. This table has around 200,000 clones, 80% to 90% appearing once. The sample comprised peripheral blood. The receptors come from a man aged 60 to 69 who had recovered from COVID-19.

The chain links TRBV29-1 to TRBJ2-3; D uncertain. The V and J ends lost 7 bases and 4 bases respectively, with 9 bases between them. Germline CDR1 is SQVTM and CDR2 is ANQGSEA. This CDR3 has 11 residues. CDR3 residues: CSGLRADTQYF. The CDR3 DNA sequence: TGCAGCGGTCTTCGGGCAGATACGCAGTATTTT.

There are a few counts of this clone. The CDR3 nucleotides read TGCGCCACGGGGACTAGCCTCAGCTCCTACAATGAGCAGTTCTTC. Its translation is CATGTSLSSYNEQFF. The genes are TRBV5-1 and TRBJ2-1; 9 bases agree with TRBD2. Trimming took 9 bases from V and 0 from J; bases not matched to a gene: 7. This CDR3 is built from 15 residues. Germline V gives CDR1 SGHRS, CDR2 YFSETQ.

The chain uses TRBV7-3 and TRBJ1-1; D perhaps matches TRBD1 (6 bases). V lost 0 bases and J lost 4, with 9 bases in between. The CDR3 runs 14 residues. The germline V gene encodes CDR1 SGHTA and CDR2 FQGTGA. The CDR3 loop is CASSLTLGGTEAFF. The CDR3 nucleotides read TGTGCCAGCAGCTTAACGTTAGGGGGCACTGAAGCTTTCTTT.

The CDR3 loop is CASSQTTGLHEQYF. CDR3 nucleotide sequence: TGTGCCAGCAGTCAAACGACAGGGCTCCACGAGCAGTACTTC. The chain is built from TRBV6-5 and TRBJ2-7; 7 bases fit TRBD1. CDR1 is MNHEY and CDR2 is SVGAGI in the germline V gene. V gave up 5 bases and J gave up 5 bases; unmatched junction bases: 9. This CDR3 is 14 amino acids long.

This chain connects TRBV5-6 to TRBJ2-5; D call uncertain. The CDR3 is 14 residues long. Trimming shortened V by 2 bases and J by 5 bases, and 13 bases separated the two germline ends. CDR1 is SGHDT, CDR2 YYEEEE, per germline. For the CDR3, the DNA is TGTGCCAGCAGCTTTTACTATAAGCAGGAGACCCAGTACTTC. Encoded protein: CASSFYYKQETQYF.

With regard to this clone: In the same sample, other DNA sequences code for this CDR3. The genes are TRBV5-4 and TRBJ2-3, with 12 bases lining up with TRBD2. Germline loops: CDR1 SGHNT, CDR2 YYREEE (reference sequence). The CDR3 runs to 16 residues. After removal of 2 bases from V and 3 bases from J, the junction contained 4 bases not matched to a gene. The CDR3 DNA is TGTGCCAGCAGCTTAAGACTAGCGGGAGATACAGATACGCAGTATTTT. Translating it yields CASSLRLAGDTDTQYF.

The rearrangement uses TRBV6-5 and TRBJ2-5; a weak D match, TRBD2 (5 bases). CDR1 and CDR2 from the germline V gene are MNHEY and SVGAGI. The germline V and J ends were trimmed by 0 bases and 4 bases, with 15 bases remaining between them. The CDR3 loop spans 16 amino acids. CDR3 loop: CASSYSRDLAGETQYF. CDR3 bases: TGTGCCAGCAGTTACTCCCGGGATTTGGCAGGAGAGACCCAGTACTTC.

CDR3 coding DNA: TGTGCCAGCAGCGTAGCTACCCAGGCGAGCCGCTACGAGCAGTACTTC. Translated, it gives CASSVATQASRYEQYF. This chain joins TRBV9 and TRBJ2-7; D remains unclear. Deletions cut 0 bases from V and 3 bases from J, with 16 bases between. CDR1 SGDLS and CDR2 YYNGEE come from the germline V gene. This CDR3 is built from 16 residues.

V gene TRBV24-1 combines with J gene TRBJ2-3; 10 bases are a match to TRBD2. The trim removed 4 bases at V and 6 bases at J, leaving 9 bases unmatched. Germline assignment: CDR1 KGHDR and CDR2 SFDVKD. This CDR3 has 16 amino acids. In DNA, the CDR3 is TGTGCCACCAGTGACCCCGGACTAGCGGCTGCGGATACGCAGTATTTT. It is translated as CATSDPGLAAADTQYF.

This chain links TRBV5-6 with TRBJ2-5; D remains ambiguous. Looked up from germline, CDR1 is SGHDT and CDR2 is YYEEEE. The V end lost 0 bases, the J end lost 1 base, and 10 bases lay between the germline ends. The CDR3 spans 15 residues. The DNA for the CDR3 is TGTGCCAGCAGCTTGGTCGCGAAGCGCCAAGAGACCCAGTACTTC. It yields the protein CASSLVAKRQETQYF.

This clone is a singleton in its sample. The chain joins TRBV19 to TRBJ2-1; 7 bases agree with TRBD2. This CDR3 is 12 amino acids long. Trimming removed 5 bases from V and 10 bases from J; junction bases left unmatched: 5. CDR1 is LNHDA, CDR2 SQIVND, per germline (reference sequence). The CDR3 DNA follows: TGTGCCAGTAGTCAACTAGCGAGGGAGCAGTTCTTC. This codes for CASSQLAREQFF.

CDR3 in amino acids: CAWSGGAYEQYF. Written as DNA, the CDR3 is TGTGCCTGGAGCGGGGGAGCCTACGAGCAGTACTTC. The chain couples TRBV30 to TRBJ2-7; possibly TRBD2 for D (6 bases). The CDR3 has 12 residues. Germline lookup yields CDR1 GTSNPN and CDR2 SVGIG (reference sequence). Trimming took 3 bases from V and 2 from J, leaving 8 bases between them.

This rearrangement joins TRBV4-1 to TRBJ2-7; the D gene is possibly TRBD1 (6 bases). From germline, CDR1 is MGHRA and CDR2 YSYEKL. V shed 5 bases and J shed 9 bases, with 11 bases lying between them. The CDR3 has 11 residues. CDR3 amino acids: CASSNRAVQYF. The CDR3 coding sequence is TGCGCCAGCAGCAACAGGGCGGTGCAGTACTTC.

V gene TRBV14 combines with J gene TRBJ1-4; 9 nucleotides match TRBD1. Looked up from germline, CDR1 is SGHDN and CDR2 is FVKESK. There are 16 residues in the CDR3. Germline trimming cut 3 bases from V and 5 bases from J; bases unmatched to any gene: 7. CDR3 sequence reads: CASSHPPGTGNEKLFF. The DNA of the CDR3 is TGTGCCAGCAGCCATCCCCCCGGGACAGGGAATGAAAAACTGTTTTTT.

This rearrangement joins TRBV6-5 to TRBJ1-4; 12 positions agree with TRBD1. This CDR3 is built from 14 residues. Trimming at V came to 4 bases and at J to 7 bases, leaving 1 base not matched to a gene. The germline CDR1 and CDR2 sequences are MNHEY and SVGAGI. The CDR3 region is CASSWDRGREKLFF. For the CDR3, the DNA is TGTGCCAGCAGTTGGGACAGGGGGCGTGAAAAACTGTTTTTT.

The chain uses TRBV29-1 and TRBJ2-7; D ambiguous. Germline V gives CDR1 SQVTM, CDR2 ANQGSEA. The CDR3 is made up of 12 amino acids. V lost 4 bases and J 1 base, leaving 8 bases between the germline ends. The CDR3 nucleotides read TGCAGCGTTGGACACCCATCCTACGAGCAGTACTTC. Translating gives CSVGHPSYEQYF.

The V and J genes are TRBV11-2 and TRBJ2-2; D is undetermined. The CDR3 is made up of 14 amino acids. From germline, CDR1 is SGHAT and CDR2 FQNNGV. Trimming left V 1 base short and J 2 bases short, with 5 bases between. The CDR3 coding sequence is TGTGCCAGCAGCTTAGGGCAAAACACCGGGGAGCTGTTTTTT. Translation gives CASSLGQNTGELFF.